This passage covers 15 T cell receptor beta chains from one sample sequenced in a study of a mutant IDH1 vaccine in newly diagnosed glioma. This sample's time point: week 47, end of study. Vaccination comprised doses that each held 300 ug of mutant IDH1 20-mer peptide, plus topical imiquimod. TCRdb keeps only in-frame clones here, not all; method: immunoSEQ multiplex PCR. This sample has more than 50,000 clones; approximately 64% occur once, and the top ten carry 4% to 6%. These receptors have no identified antigens. Sample: peripheral blood mononuclear cells (PBMCs), taken from a glioma patient whose treatment included an IDH1 peptide vaccine. The origin of the receptors is a man aged 40-49 years with glioma. Some clones in this sample may be carry-over from other donors' samples.

The chain joins TRBV15 to TRBJ1-5, with TRBD1 as a possible D gene (5 bases). Trimming removed 0 bases from V and 5 bases from J, with 8 bases in between. Germline V gene sequence: CDR1 LNHNV, CDR2 YYDKDF (reference sequence). This CDR3 region has 14 residues. The CDR3 sequence: CATSRDRGDQPQHF. The CDR3 coding sequence is TGTGCCACCAGCAGAGATCGAGGGGATCAGCCCCAGCATTTT.

The chain carries TRBV7-9 and TRBJ2-1; 13 bases agree with TRBD2. Germline trimming cut 3 bases from V and 8 bases from J; bases unmatched to any gene: 4. This CDR3 has 15 residues. Germline values: CDR1 SEHNR, CDR2 FQNEAQ (reference sequence). The CDR3 region has the DNA TGTGCCAGCAGCTTCGGGACTAGCGGGGACTATGAGCAGTTCTTC. It translates to CASSFGTSGDYEQFF.

This clone was counted only a few times. This chain joins TRBV2 and TRBJ1-2; a possible D gene is TRBD1 (6 bases). V was trimmed by 6 bases and J by 3 bases, leaving 14 bases between them. Germline CDR1 reads SNHLY; CDR2 reads FYNNEI. CDR3 length equals 14 residues. Written as DNA, the CDR3 is TGTGCCAGCAGAGAACGGGGGGCGGACTATGGCTACACCTTC. It encodes CASRERGADYGYTF.

About this clone: Other nucleotide sequences from this sample produce the same CDR3. V gene TRBV6-1 combines with J gene TRBJ1-3; TRBD1 aligns across 9 bases. Germline values: CDR1 MNHNS, CDR2 SASEGT. The CDR3 has 15 amino acids. Germline trimming cut 6 bases from V and 3 bases from J; bases unmatched to any gene: 6. In nucleotides, the CDR3 is TGTGCCAGCAGACCCGGACAGGGGAGTGGAAACACCATATATTTT. The encoded protein is CASRPGQGSGNTIYF.

CDR3 protein: CASSVPTDTQYF. The CDR3 nucleotides read TGTGCCAGCAGCGTTCCCACAGATACGCAGTATTTT. This sequence joins TRBV9 and TRBJ2-3; D is undetermined. V was pared by 2 bases and J by 2 bases, with 3 bases between. This CDR3 contains 12 residues. CDR1 is SGDLS and CDR2 is YYNGEE in the germline V gene.

The rearrangement joins TRBV12-5 to TRBJ1-4; D gene ambiguous. The CDR3 consists of 17 residues. Germline V gene lookup returns CDR1 LGHNT and CDR2 FRNRAP. V was trimmed by 0 bases and J by 4 bases, leaving 15 bases between them. In DNA, the CDR3 is TGTGCTAGTGGTTTGGTACGGTTGGGAGCGCTTAATGAAAAACTGTTTTTT. It specifies CASGLVRLGALNEKLFF. The full variable domain, rest sourced from reference TRBV12-5 and TRBJ1-4, is DARVTQTPRHKVTEMGQEVTMRCQPILGHNTVFWYRQTMMQGLELLAYFRNRAPLDDSGMPKDRFSAEMPDATLATLKIQPSEPRDSAVYFCASGLVRLGALNEKLFFGSGTQLSVL.

The rearrangement links TRBV7-2 to TRBJ2-1; 13 nucleotides agree with TRBD2. Germline V lookup: CDR1 SGHTA, CDR2 FQGNSA. This CDR3 region has 16 residues. Losses at the gene ends were 5 bases for V and 7 bases for J; bases not matched to a gene: 8. The CDR3, as DNA: TGTGCCAGCAGCCCCCAAGGGACTAGCGGGGTAAATGAGCAGTTCTTC. Protein sequence: CASSPQGTSGVNEQFF.

This clone has only a few counts. This rearrangement joins TRBV10-3 to TRBJ1-6; D might be TRBD1 (5 bases). CDR1 is ENHRY and CDR2 is SYGVKD in the germline V gene. V was trimmed by 4 bases and J by 0 bases, leaving 10 bases between them. The CDR3 spans 16 residues. The CDR3 nucleotides read TGTGCCATCAGTGCGGACACTTACTCCTATAATTCACCCCTCCACTTT. It yields the protein CAISADTYSYNSPLHF.

This clone was found a few times. The V and J genes are TRBV30 and TRBJ2-2; D is ambiguous. Germline CDR1 GTSNPN, CDR2 SVGIG (reference sequence). V was shortened by 1 base and J by 2 bases, with 5 bases between the two germline ends. There are 13 residues in the CDR3. For the CDR3, the DNA is TGTGCCTGGAGTGACCCTAACACCGGGGAGCTGTTTTTT. This translates into CAWSDPNTGELFF.

This clone is a singleton in its sample. The chain couples TRBV19 to TRBJ1-2; perhaps TRBD1 as D (5 bases). The CDR3 runs 14 residues. CDR1 is LNHDA and CDR2 is SQIVND in the germline V gene (reference sequence). V was cut by 4 bases and J by 4 bases, with 13 bases left in between. The CDR3 region is CASSTTASSYGYTF. The CDR3 DNA is TGTGCCAGTAGTACGACAGCTAGCTCCTATGGCTACACCTTC. The whole variable domain, remainder taken from reference TRBV19 and TRBJ1-2, is DGGITQSPKYLFRKEGQNVTLSCEQNLNHDAMYWYRQDPGQGLRLIYYSQIVNDFQKGDIAEGYSVSREKKESFPLTVTSAQKNPTAFYLCASSTTASSYGYTFGSGTRLTVV.

The CDR3 DNA reads TGTGCCTGGAGTGTAGGACTAGCGGGCTACGAGCAGTACTTC. It specifies CAWSVGLAGYEQYF. This sequence joins TRBV30 and TRBJ2-7, with 11 bases identical to TRBD2. The CDR3 is 14 amino acids. Looked up from germline, CDR1 is GTSNPN and CDR2 is SVGIG (reference sequence). The V gene end was trimmed by 0 bases and the J gene end by 3 bases; junction bases not matched to a gene: 1.

This clone appeared once. CDR3 sequence reads: CASSAVYNEQFF. The CDR3 DNA follows: TGCGCCAGCAGCGCAGTTTACAATGAGCAGTTCTTC. The chain uses TRBV5-1 and TRBJ2-1; D is undetermined. CDR3 length equals 12 residues. V shed 4 bases and J shed 4 bases, with 6 bases lying between them. Germline CDR1 and CDR2: SGHRS and YFSETQ. Drawing the rest from reference TRBV5-1 and TRBJ2-1, the complete variable domain is KAGVTQTPRYLIKTRGQQVTLSCSPISGHRSVSWYQQTPGQGLQFLFEYFSETQRNKGNFPGRFSGRQFSNSRSEMNVSTLELGDSALYLCASSAVYNEQFFGPGTRLTVL.

The J gene is TRBJ1-5, the V gene TRBV7-8; 7 bases match TRBD1. CDR3 size: 14 residues. Trimming at V came to 1 base and at J to 4 bases, leaving 1 base not matched to a gene. Germline V gene data show CDR1 as SGHVS and CDR2 as FQNEAQ. The CDR3, as DNA: TGTGCCAGCAGCTTAGACAGGGGTAATCAGCCCCAGCATTTT. Its translation: CASSLDRGNQPQHF.

The chain couples TRBV18 to TRBJ1-4; 7 nucleotides agree with TRBD1. The J segment lost 5 bases and the V segment lost 4 bases, leaving 1 base of the junction unmatched. The germline V gene has CDR1 KGHSH and CDR2 LQKENI. The CDR3 runs 13 residues. The CDR3 nucleotides read TGTGCCAGCTCACAGGACAGGAATGAAAAACTGTTTTTT. Translated, it gives CASSQDRNEKLFF.

V gene TRBV7-2 combines with J gene TRBJ2-3; D remains ambiguous. The CDR3 is 13 amino acids. V lost 2 bases and J lost 3, with 6 bases in between. CDR1 and CDR2 (germline): SGHTA, FQGNSA. The CDR3 reads CASSLLGTDTQYF. DNA for the CDR3: TGTGCCAGCAGCTTATTGGGAACAGATACGCAGTATTTT. The full variable domain, its missing parts supplied by reference TRBV7-2 and TRBJ2-3, is GAGVSQSPSNKVTEKGKDVELRCDPISGHTALYWYRQSLGQGLEFLIYFQGNSAPDKSGLPSDRFSAERTGGSVSTLTIQRTQQEDSAVYLCASSLLGTDTQYFGPGTRLTVL.